This T cell receptor beta chain was sequenced during a study of blood T cell repertoires in COVID-19 (dated by TCRdb to about 2020). The study in broad terms: The collaborator samples originated in the United States, Italy and Spain and spanned the acute and convalescent phases of COVID-19. The prospective study material was composed of cDNA or gDNA derived from T cells, B-cell-depleted T cells, or PBMCs. Deeply sampled blood TCRbeta repertoires from subjects exposed to, actively infected with, or recovered from COVID-19 were included in the dataset. A freely available public database, intended as a resource for researchers studying the immune response to SARS-CoV-2, is where the repertoires were released. The samples were drawn from the first 160 participants of the ongoing ImmuneRACE study and from about 1,200 subjects provided by 6 global collaborators. Sample metadata almost always included a de-identified subject ID, COVID-19 status, age in years and sex. Where HLA class I and class II types were available, the types were taken from metadata supplied by the sample provider, not from assay-based typing. The full study reports these points: The quantity of clinical and demographic metadata differed by source and by participant and was supplied without curation.

The immunoSEQ Assay, a bias-controlled multiplex PCR, was used to amplify TCRbeta CDR3 regions from genomic DNA. The authors' analysis ran thus. The number of nucleated cells in each sample was estimated by amplification of reference gene primers within the assay. Sequence reads were collapsed and filtered to measure the absolute abundance of every unique TCRbeta CDR3 rearrangement. Productive Simpson clonality was computed per sample as the square root of Simpson's diversity index over productive rearrangements. TCRdb carries this immuneACCESS record with in-frame sequences only. Its versions omit some clonotypes, under half of them owing to an unresolved V gene in the studies checked, with the rest unexplained. V and J calls and clone size are given by that table; D and trimming were obtained from the DNA. This sample lists 55,000 to 95,000 clones; roughly 82% were detected once. Of the sample, 1.5% to 2% falls within the top ten clones.

Comment on this clone: It has no known antigen specificity. Base qualities are not recorded, but no much larger clone differs from it by a single base.

According to the germline V gene (reference sequence), CDR1 reads MNHEY and CDR2 reads SMNVEV. V is cut back by 3 bases and J by 2 bases, with 4 bases in the junction unmatched. The CDR3 covers 14 residues, taking in both the cysteine and the phenylalanine. Left in the record is the CDR3 DNA by itself, 42 bases read in frame from the first base. Each collaborating institution followed its own protocols to collect whole blood in K2EDTA tubes. For TCRbeta analysis, collaborators shipped samples in one of three forms: frozen whole blood, isolated PBMCs, or DNA extracted from either of those sample types.

This receptor was obtained from a woman aged 55-69 years with acute or convalescent COVID-19. The V gene is TRBV27 and the J gene is TRBJ2-7; 7 bases in the junction line up with TRBD1. Sequencing was carried out using peripheral blood. The sequence in DNA is TGTGCCAGCAGTTTCCGGGACAGCACCTACGAGCAGTACTTC. It encodes CASSFRDSTYEQYF.